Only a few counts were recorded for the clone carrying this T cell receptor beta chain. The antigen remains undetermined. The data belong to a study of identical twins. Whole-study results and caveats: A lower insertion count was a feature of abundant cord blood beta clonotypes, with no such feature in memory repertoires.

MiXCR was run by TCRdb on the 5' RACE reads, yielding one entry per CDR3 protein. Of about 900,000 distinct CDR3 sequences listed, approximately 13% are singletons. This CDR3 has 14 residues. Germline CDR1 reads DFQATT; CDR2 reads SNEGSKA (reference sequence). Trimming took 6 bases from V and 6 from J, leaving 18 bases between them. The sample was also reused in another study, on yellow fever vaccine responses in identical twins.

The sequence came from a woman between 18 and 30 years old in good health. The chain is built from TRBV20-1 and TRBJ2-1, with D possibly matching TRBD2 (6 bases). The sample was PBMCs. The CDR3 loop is CSAVFGTASNEQFF. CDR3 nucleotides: TGCAGTGCCGTTTTTGGGACTGCCTCCAATGAGCAGTTCTTC.